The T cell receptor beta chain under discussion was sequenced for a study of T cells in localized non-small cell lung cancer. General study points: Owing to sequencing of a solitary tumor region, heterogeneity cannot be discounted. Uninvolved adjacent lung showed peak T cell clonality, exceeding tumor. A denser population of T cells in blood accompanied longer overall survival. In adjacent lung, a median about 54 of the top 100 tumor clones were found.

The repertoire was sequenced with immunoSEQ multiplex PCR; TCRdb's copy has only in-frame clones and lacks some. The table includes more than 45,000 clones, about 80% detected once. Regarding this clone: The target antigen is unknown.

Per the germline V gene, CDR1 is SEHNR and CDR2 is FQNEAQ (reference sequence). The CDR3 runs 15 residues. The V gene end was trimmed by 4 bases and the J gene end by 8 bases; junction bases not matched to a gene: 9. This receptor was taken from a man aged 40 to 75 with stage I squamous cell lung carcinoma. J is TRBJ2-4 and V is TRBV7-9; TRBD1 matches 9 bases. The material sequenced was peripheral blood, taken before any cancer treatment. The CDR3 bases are TGTGCCAGCAGCTCTAACAGGGGGCTAAGAGACATTCAGTACTTC. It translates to CASSSNRGLRDIQYF.